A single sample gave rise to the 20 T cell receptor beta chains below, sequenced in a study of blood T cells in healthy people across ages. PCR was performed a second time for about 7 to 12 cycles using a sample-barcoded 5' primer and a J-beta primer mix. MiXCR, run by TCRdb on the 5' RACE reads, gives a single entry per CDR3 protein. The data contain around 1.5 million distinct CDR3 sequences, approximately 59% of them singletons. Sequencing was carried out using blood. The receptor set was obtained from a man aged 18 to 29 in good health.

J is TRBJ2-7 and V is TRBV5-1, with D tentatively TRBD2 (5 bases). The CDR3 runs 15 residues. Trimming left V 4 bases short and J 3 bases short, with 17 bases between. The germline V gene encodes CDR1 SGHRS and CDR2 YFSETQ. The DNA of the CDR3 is TGCGCCAGCAGCCTGGATGTAGCGTTTCGCTACGAGCAGTACTTC. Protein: CASSLDVAFRYEQYF.

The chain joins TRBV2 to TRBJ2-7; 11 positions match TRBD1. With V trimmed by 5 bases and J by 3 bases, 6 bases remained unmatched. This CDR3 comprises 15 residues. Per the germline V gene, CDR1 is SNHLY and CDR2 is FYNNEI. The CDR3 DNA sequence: TGTGCCAGCAGTCCTATGGACAGGGGGCTCTACGAGCAGTACTTC. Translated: CASSPMDRGLYEQYF.

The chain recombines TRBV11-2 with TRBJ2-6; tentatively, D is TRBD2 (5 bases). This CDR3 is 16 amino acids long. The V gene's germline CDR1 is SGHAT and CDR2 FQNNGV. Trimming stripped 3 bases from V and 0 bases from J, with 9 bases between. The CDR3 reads CASSFLRGSGANVLTF. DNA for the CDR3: TGTGCCAGCAGCTTTCTCCGGGGCTCTGGGGCCAACGTCCTGACTTTC. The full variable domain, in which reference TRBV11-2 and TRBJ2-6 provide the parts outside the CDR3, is EAGVAQSPRYKIIEKRQSVAFWCNPISGHATLYWYQQILGQGPKLLIQFQNNGVVDDSQLPKDRFSAERLKGVDSTLKIQPAKLEDSAVYLCASSFLRGSGANVLTFGAGSRLTVL.

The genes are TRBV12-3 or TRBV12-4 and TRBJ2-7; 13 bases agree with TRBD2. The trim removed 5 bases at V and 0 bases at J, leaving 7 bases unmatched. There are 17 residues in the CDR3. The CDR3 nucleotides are TGTGCCAGCAGTCCCCCCGGGACTAGCGGGAACTCCTACGAGCAGTACTTC. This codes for CASSPPGTSGNSYEQYF.

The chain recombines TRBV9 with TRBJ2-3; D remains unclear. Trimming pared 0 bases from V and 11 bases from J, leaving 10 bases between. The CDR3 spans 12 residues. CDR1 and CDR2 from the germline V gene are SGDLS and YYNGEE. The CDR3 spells CASSVELSKQYF. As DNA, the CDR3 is TGTGCCAGCAGCGTAGAGTTGAGTAAGCAGTATTTT. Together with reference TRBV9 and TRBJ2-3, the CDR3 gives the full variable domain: DSGVTQTPKHLITATGQRVTLRCSPRSGDLSVYWYQQSLDQGLQFLIQYYNGEERAKGNILERFSAQQFPDLHSELNLSSLELGDSALYFCASSVELSKQYFGPGTRLTVL.

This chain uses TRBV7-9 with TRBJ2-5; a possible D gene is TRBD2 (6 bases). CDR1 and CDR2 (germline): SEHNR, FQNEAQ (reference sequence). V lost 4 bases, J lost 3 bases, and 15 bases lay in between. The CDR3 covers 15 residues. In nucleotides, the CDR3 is TGTGCCAGCAGCTCCACCGGCCGGGAGAAAGAGACCCAGTACTTC. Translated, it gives CASSSTGREKETQYF.

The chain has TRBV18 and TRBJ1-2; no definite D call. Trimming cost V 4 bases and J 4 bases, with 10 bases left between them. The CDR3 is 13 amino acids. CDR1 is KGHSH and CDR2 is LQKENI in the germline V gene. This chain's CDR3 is CASSQTPFYGYTF. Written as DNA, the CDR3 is TGTGCCAGCTCACAGACACCCTTCTATGGCTACACCTTC.

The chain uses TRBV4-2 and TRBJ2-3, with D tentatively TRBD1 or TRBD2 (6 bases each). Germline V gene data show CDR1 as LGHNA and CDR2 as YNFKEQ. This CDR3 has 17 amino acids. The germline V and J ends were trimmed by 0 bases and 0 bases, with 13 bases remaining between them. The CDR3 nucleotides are TGTGCCAGCAGCCAAGACCGAGGGGGGATTAGCACAGATACGCAGTATTTT. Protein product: CASSQDRGGISTDTQYF.

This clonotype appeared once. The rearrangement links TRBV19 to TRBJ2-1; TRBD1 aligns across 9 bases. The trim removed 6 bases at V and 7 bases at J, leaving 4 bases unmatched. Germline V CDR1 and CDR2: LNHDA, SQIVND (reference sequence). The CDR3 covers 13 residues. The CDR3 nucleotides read TGTGCCAGTAGACAACAGGGGGCAAATGAGCAGTTCTTC. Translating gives CASRQQGANEQFF.

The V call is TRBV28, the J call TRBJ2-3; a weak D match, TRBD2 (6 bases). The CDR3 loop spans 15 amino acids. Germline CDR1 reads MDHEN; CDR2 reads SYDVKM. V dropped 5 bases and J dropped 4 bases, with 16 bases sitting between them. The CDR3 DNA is TGTGCCAGCAGTAGGGTGCTAGCGTTTCCAGATACGCAGTATTTT. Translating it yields CASSRVLAFPDTQYF.

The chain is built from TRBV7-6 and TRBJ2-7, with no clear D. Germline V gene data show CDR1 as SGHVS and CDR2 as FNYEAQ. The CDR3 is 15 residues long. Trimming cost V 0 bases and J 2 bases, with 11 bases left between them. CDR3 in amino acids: CASSLADANTYEQYF. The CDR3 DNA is TGTGCCAGCAGCTTAGCGGACGCAAACACCTACGAGCAGTACTTC.

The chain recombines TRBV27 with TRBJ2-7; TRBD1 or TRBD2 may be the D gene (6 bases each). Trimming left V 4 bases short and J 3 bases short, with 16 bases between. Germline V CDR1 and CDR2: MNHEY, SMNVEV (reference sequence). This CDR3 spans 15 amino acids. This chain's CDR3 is CASSYGGTGSYEQYF. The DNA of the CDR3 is TGTGCCAGCAGTTACGGGGGAACAGGGAGCTACGAGCAGTACTTC.

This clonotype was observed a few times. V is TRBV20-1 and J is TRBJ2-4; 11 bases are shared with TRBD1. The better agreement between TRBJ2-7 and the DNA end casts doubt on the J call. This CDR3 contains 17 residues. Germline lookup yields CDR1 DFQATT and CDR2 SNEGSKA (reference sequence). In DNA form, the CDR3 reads TGCAGTGCTAGGAGTCTATTTTTAGGACAGGGGGCCCACGAGCAGTACTTC. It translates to CSARSLFLGQGAHEQYF.

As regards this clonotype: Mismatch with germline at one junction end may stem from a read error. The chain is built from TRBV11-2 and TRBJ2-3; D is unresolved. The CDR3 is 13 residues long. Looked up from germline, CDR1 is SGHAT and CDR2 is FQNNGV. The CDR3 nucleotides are TGTGCCAGCAGCTTAGTTCCCCCAGATACGCGGTATTTT. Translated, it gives CASSLVPPDTRYF.

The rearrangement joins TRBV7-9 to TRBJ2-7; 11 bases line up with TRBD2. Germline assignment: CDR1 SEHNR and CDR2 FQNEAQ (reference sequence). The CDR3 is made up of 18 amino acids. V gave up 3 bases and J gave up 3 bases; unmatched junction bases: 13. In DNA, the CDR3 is TGTGCCAGCAGCTTCGGGACTAGCGGCACCCATTTCCGCTACGAGCAGTACTTC. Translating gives CASSFGTSGTHFRYEQYF.

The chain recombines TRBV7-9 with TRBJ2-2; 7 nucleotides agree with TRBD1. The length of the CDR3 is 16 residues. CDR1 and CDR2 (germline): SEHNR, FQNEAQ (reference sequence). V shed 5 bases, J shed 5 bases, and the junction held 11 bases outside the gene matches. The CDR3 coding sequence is TGTGCCAGCAGCCGAGAGCAGGGGGAAGATACCGGGGAGCTGTTTTTT. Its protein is CASSREQGEDTGELFF.

The CDR3 region has the DNA TGTGCCAGCAGTTTAAGGGTAGCGGGAGAGAGCGAGCAGTACTTC. It is translated as CASSLRVAGESEQYF. J is TRBJ2-7 and V is TRBV12-3 or TRBV12-4, with 9 bases identical to TRBD2. The CDR3 contains 15 residues. V gave up 2 bases and J gave up 6 bases; unmatched junction bases: 8.

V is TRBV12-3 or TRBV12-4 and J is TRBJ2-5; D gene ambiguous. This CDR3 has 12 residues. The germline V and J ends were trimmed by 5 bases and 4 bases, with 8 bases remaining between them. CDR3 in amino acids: CASSHLPETQYF. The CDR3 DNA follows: TGTGCCAGCAGTCACCTGCCAGAGACCCAGTACTTC.

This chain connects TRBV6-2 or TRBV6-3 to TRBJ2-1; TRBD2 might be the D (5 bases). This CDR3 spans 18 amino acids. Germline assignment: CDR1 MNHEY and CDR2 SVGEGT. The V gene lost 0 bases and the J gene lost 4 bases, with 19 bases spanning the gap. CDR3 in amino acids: CASSYSAQARDLYNEQFF. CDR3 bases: TGTGCCAGCAGTTACTCTGCTCAGGCCCGGGATCTATACAATGAGCAGTTCTTC.

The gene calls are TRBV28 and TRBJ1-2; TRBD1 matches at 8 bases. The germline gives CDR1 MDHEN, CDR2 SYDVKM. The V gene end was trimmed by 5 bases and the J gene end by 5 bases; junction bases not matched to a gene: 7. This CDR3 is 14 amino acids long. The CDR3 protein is CASSPPDRGYGYTF. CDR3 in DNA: TGTGCCAGCAGTCCACCCGACAGGGGTTATGGCTACACCTTC.